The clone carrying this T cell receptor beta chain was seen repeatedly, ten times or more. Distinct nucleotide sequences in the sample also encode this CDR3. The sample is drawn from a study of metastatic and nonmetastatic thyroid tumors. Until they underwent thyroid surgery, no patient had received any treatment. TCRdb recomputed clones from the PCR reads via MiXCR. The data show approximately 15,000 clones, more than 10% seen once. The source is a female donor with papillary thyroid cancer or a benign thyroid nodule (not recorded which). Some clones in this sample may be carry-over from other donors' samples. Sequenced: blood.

The CDR3 DNA reads as TGTGCCAGCAGCTTACTAGGGGCTTCCGCCTACAATGAGCAGTTCTTC. Protein product: CASSLLGASAYNEQFF. V gene TRBV2 combines with J gene TRBJ2-1; D could derive from TRBD1 or TRBD2 (5 bases each). The CDR3 has 16 amino acids. Looked up from germline, CDR1 is SNHLY and CDR2 is FYNNEI. Trimming left V 6 bases short and J 2 bases short, with 17 bases between.